These 31 T cell receptor beta chains were sequenced from one sample in a study of HIV-infected patients and healthy controls. Reverse transcription used about 510 ng RNA and constant-region primers for alpha and beta. Separate chain-specific third strand synthesis with multiplexing indices produced the alpha and beta libraries. TCRdb recomputed calls from the 5' RACE reads with MiXCR, one row per CDR3 protein. The data show 5,500 to 6,500 distinct CDR3 sequences, 10% seen once. All unsorted peripheral T cells were captured because whole blood was used without fractionation. Specimen: blood, collected before antiretroviral therapy. These receptors were obtained from an adult with HIV infection.

The chain employs TRBV28 and TRBJ1-1, with D hard to call. The CDR3 contains 14 residues. CDR1 is MDHEN and CDR2 is SYDVKM in the germline V gene. V lost 3 bases and J lost 3, with 11 bases in between. The CDR3 bases are TGTGCCAGCAGTTTGGAGGGTTTTGACACTGAAGCTTTCTTT. Translated, it gives CASSLEGFDTEAFF.

By proportion, this clonotype is medium-sized (0.01 to 0.1%). V gene TRBV6-6 combines with J gene TRBJ1-5; a weak D match, TRBD1 (5 bases). Germline values: CDR1 MNHNY, CDR2 SVGAGI (reference sequence). Trimming removed 4 bases from V and 3 bases from J, with 10 bases in between. The CDR3 is made up of 14 amino acids. The CDR3 sequence is CASSSRQPNQPQHF. In nucleotides, the CDR3 is TGTGCCAGCAGTTCGAGACAGCCCAATCAGCCCCAGCATTTT.

This clonotype is medium-sized in the sample. The CDR3 reads CASSFLGDTEAFF. DNA of the CDR3: TGTGCCAGCAGTTTCCTGGGAGATACTGAAGCTTTCTTT. The J gene is TRBJ1-1, the V gene TRBV27; D gene uncertain. Between the trimmed V and J ends, which lost 3 bases and 5 bases, there was a span of 10 bases. The CDR3 length is 13 residues. The germline V gene has CDR1 MNHEY and CDR2 SMNVEV (reference sequence).

This chain joins TRBV19 and TRBJ1-6, with D unresolved. Germline CDR1 reads LNHDA; CDR2 reads SQIVND (reference sequence). Trimming stripped 6 bases from V and 7 bases from J, with 25 bases between. The CDR3 has 18 amino acids. CDR3 protein: CASRGYHSSSAGNSPLHF. The CDR3 nucleotides read TGTGCCAGTAGGGGTTATCACTCTTCATCGGCGGGAAATTCACCCCTCCACTTT.

The table lists this clonotype with many counts. The chain uses TRBV4-1 and TRBJ1-2; 8 bases agree with TRBD1. The CDR3 is 16 amino acids. V lost 2 bases, J lost 4 bases, and 9 bases stayed unmatched. From germline, CDR1 is MGHRA and CDR2 YSYEKL. The DNA of the CDR3 is TGCGCCAGCAGCCAATCGACAGGGGCGAGGAGCTATGGCTACACCTTC. This translates into CASSQSTGARSYGYTF.

This clonotype is medium-sized (0.01 to 0.1%) in the sample. The chain combines TRBV10-3 with TRBJ1-5; D gene uncertain. This CDR3 comprises 17 residues. Germline values: CDR1 ENHRY, CDR2 SYGVKD. Trimming removed 3 bases at V and 2 bases at J, with 17 bases between. In DNA, the CDR3 is TGTGCCATCAGTGACCGGCTTCACGGAGGCGGCAATCAGCCCCAGCATTTT. Translation: CAISDRLHGGGNQPQHF.

This clonotype counts as medium-sized. V usage is TRBV6-5 and J usage is TRBJ2-7; possible D gene TRBD2, 5 bases. The ends were cut back, 8 bases at V and 0 bases at J, with 11 bases in the middle. CDR1 is MNHEY, CDR2 SVGAGI, per germline. This CDR3 spans 13 amino acids. The CDR3 nucleotides are TGTGCCAGCCGCCGAGGGTTCTCCTACGAGCAGTACTTC. Its protein product is CASRRGFSYEQYF.

This clonotype rates as medium-sized. This chain links TRBV7-2 with TRBJ2-3; D possibly corresponds to TRBD2 (7 bases). Between the trimmed V and J ends, which lost 6 bases and 5 bases, there was a span of 18 bases. The CDR3 covers 15 residues. CDR1 and CDR2 from the germline V gene are SGHTA and FQGNSA. CDR3: CASRKGGGARDTQYF. The CDR3, as DNA: TGTGCCAGCAGAAAGGGAGGGGGGGCAAGAGATACGCAGTATTTT.

By share, this clonotype counts as medium-sized (0.01 to 0.1%). This chain links TRBV10-3 with TRBJ2-6, with unresolved D. Germline loops: CDR1 ENHRY, CDR2 SYGVKD. Trimming left V 6 bases short and J 0 bases short, with 12 bases between. The CDR3 spans 16 residues. CDR3 loop: CAISPQSSSGANVLTF. CDR3 bases: TGTGCCATCAGCCCACAGAGTAGCTCTGGGGCCAACGTCCTGACTTTC.

The chain is built from TRBV6-1 and TRBJ2-1, with unresolved D. Germline V gives CDR1 MNHNS, CDR2 SASEGT. There are 14 residues in the CDR3. V lost 7 bases to trimming and J lost 11 bases, with 21 bases between them. The CDR3 here is CASTVFSENAKQFF. Written as DNA, the CDR3 is TGTGCCAGCACCGTGTTTTCAGAGAACGCTAAGCAGTTCTTC.

This clonotype occurred many times. This rearrangement joins TRBV5-4 to TRBJ2-1; D gene ambiguous. V lost 0 bases and J 9 bases, leaving 10 bases between the germline ends. The CDR3 is made up of 13 amino acids. The germline V gene has CDR1 SGHNT and CDR2 YYREEE (reference sequence). CDR3 nucleotide sequence: TGTGCCAGCAGCTTGGTTTCGGGCGGTGAGCAGTTCTTC. Residues: CASSLVSGGEQFF.

In this sample, this clonotype turned up a few times. CDR3 sequence (DNA): TGTGCCAGCAGCCCACGGCGCACTGAAGCTTTCTTT. Protein: CASSPRRTEAFF. The chain carries TRBV7-8 and TRBJ1-1; no reliable D call. The CDR3 totals 12 residues. V was pared by 5 bases and J by 4 bases, with 8 bases between. The germline gives CDR1 SGHVS, CDR2 FQNEAQ. Filled out from reference TRBV7-8 and TRBJ1-1, the complete variable domain reads GAGVSQSPRYKVAKRGQDVALRCDPISGHVSLFWYQQALGQGPEFLTYFQNEAQLDKSGLPSDRFFAERPEGSVSTLKIQRTQQEDSAVYLCASSPRRTEAFFGQGTRLTVV.

In its sample, this clonotype is medium-sized. The chain joins TRBV28 to TRBJ1-5; 10 bases are shared with TRBD1. Germline trimming cut 1 base from V and 7 bases from J; bases unmatched to any gene: 4. From germline, CDR1 is MDHEN and CDR2 SYDVKM. This CDR3 region has 15 residues. CDR3 coding DNA: TGTGCCAGCAGTTTATTGGGACAGGGGTTCCAGCCCCAGCATTTT. Translation gives CASSLLGQGFQPQHF.

This clonotype rates as medium-sized. CDR3 loop: CASSLQGTGNTIYF. In DNA, the CDR3 is TGTGCCAGCAGCCTACAGGGGACTGGAAACACCATATATTTT. The genes are TRBV9 and TRBJ1-3; 7 bases line up with TRBD1. The CDR3 has 14 residues. CDR1 SGDLS and CDR2 YYNGEE come from the germline V gene. Trimming at V came to 4 bases and at J to 2 bases, leaving 3 bases not matched to a gene.

By sample fraction, this clonotype is medium-sized (0.01 to 0.1%). The CDR3 nucleotides are TGTGCCAGCAGCCCCTTAGCGGGGAACACCTACGAGCAGTACTTC. This gives the protein CASSPLAGNTYEQYF. The V call is TRBV11-2, the J call TRBJ2-7, with 8 bases fitting TRBD2. This CDR3 region has 15 residues. V shed 5 bases, J shed 2 bases, and the junction held 8 bases outside the gene matches. The V gene's germline CDR1 is SGHAT and CDR2 FQNNGV.

This clonotype was found many times. V and J are TRBV19 and TRBJ1-1, with D tentatively TRBD1 (6 bases). The V end lost 1 base, the J end lost 4 bases, and 13 bases lay between the germline ends. The CDR3 loop spans 15 amino acids. Germline values: CDR1 LNHDA, CDR2 SQIVND (reference sequence). Here the CDR3 reads CASSIGGGGITEAFF. The DNA for the CDR3 is TGTGCCAGTAGTATAGGGGGAGGGGGGATCACTGAAGCTTTCTTT.

This clonotype is labeled as medium-sized (0.01 to 0.1%). The J gene is TRBJ2-1, the V gene TRBV7-9, with D perhaps TRBD1 (5 bases). Germline CDR1 reads SEHNR; CDR2 reads FQNEAQ (reference sequence). Deletions cut 5 bases from V and 12 bases from J, with 14 bases between. The CDR3 runs 12 residues. The CDR3 DNA is TGTGCCAGCAGCCAAGGGCGCAGGGTGCAGTTCTTC. It specifies CASSQGRRVQFF.

By sample share, this clonotype is medium-sized (0.01 to 0.1%). The chain links TRBV7-2 to TRBJ2-2; possibly TRBD1 for D (5 bases). This CDR3 spans 14 amino acids. V was pared by 0 bases and J by 6 bases, with 8 bases between. Germline assignment: CDR1 SGHTA and CDR2 FQGNSA. CDR3 coding DNA: TGTGCCAGCAGCTTAGCAGCAGGGCCCGGGGAGCTGTTTTTT. It encodes CASSLAAGPGELFF.

This clonotype counts as medium-sized. DNA for the CDR3: TGTGCCAGTAGTATTGGGTGGAAGCCCCAGCATTTT. Translating gives CASSIGWKPQHF. The J gene is TRBJ1-5, the V gene TRBV19; D is unresolved. Per the germline V gene, CDR1 is LNHDA and CDR2 is SQIVND (reference sequence). This CDR3 has 12 residues. The V and J ends lost 3 bases and 8 bases respectively, with 8 bases between them. Full variable domain (rest looked up from reference TRBV19 and TRBJ1-5): DGGITQSPKYLFRKEGQNVTLSCEQNLNHDAMYWYRQDPGQGLRLIYYSQIVNDFQKGDIAEGYSVSREKKESFPLTVTSAQKNPTAFYLCASSIGWKPQHFGDGTRLSIL.

This clonotype occurred many times. V gene TRBV5-1 combines with J gene TRBJ2-5, with a possible D match to TRBD1 (6 bases). CDR1 and CDR2 (germline): SGHRS, YFSETQ. The CDR3 is made up of 15 amino acids. V was cut by 0 bases and J by 0 bases, with 9 bases left in between. CDR3 nucleotides: TGCGCCAGCAGCTTGGTCGGGGACAACCAAGAGACCCAGTACTTC. Protein sequence: CASSLVGDNQETQYF. The full variable domain, with the rest looked up from reference TRBV5-1 and TRBJ2-5, is KAGVTQTPRYLIKTRGQQVTLSCSPISGHRSVSWYQQTPGQGLQFLFEYFSETQRNKGNFPGRFSGRQFSNSRSEMNVSTLELGDSALYLCASSLVGDNQETQYFGPGTRLLVL.

Points on this clonotype: At one boundary the junction diverges from the germline segment, which might be a read error. This chain uses TRBV19 with TRBJ2-1, with TRBD1 as a possible D gene (5 bases). The germline V gene encodes CDR1 LNHDA and CDR2 SQIVND (reference sequence). The CDR3 contains 15 residues. The CDR3 DNA reads TGTGCCAGTAGTATTGGCAGGGCGCTTTACAGTGAGCAGTTCTTC. Its protein product is CASSIGRALYSEQFF.

This clonotype is medium-sized. The genes are TRBV6-6 and TRBJ2-3, with D uncertain. This CDR3 is built from 16 residues. The germline gives CDR1 MNHNY, CDR2 SVGAGI (reference sequence). Trimming shortened V by 2 bases and J by 0 bases, and 12 bases separated the two germline ends. CDR3 DNA: TGTGCCAGCAGTTACAGGGTAGTGGCGAGCACAGATACGCAGTATTTT. Translated, it gives CASSYRVVASTDTQYF.

This clonotype has a count of ten or more. The gene calls are TRBV6-5 and TRBJ1-1; D is uncertain. CDR1 and CDR2 (germline): MNHEY, SVGAGI. Trimming took 6 bases from V and 0 from J, leaving 14 bases between them. CDR3 length equals 15 residues. CDR3 loop: CASSRRGRVNTEAFF. As DNA, the CDR3 is TGTGCCAGCAGCCGCCGCGGCCGAGTGAACACTGAAGCTTTCTTT.

This clonotype counts as medium-sized. This chain uses TRBV6-5 with TRBJ1-1, with D possibly matching TRBD1 (5 bases). CDR3 length: 13 amino acids. Trimming stripped 1 base from V and 9 bases from J, with 12 bases between. Per the germline V gene, CDR1 is MNHEY and CDR2 is SVGAGI. This CDR3 reads CASSYLRQSQAFF. In nucleotides, the CDR3 is TGTGCCAGCAGTTACTTACGACAGTCCCAAGCTTTCTTT.

This clonotype counts as medium-sized. This chain joins TRBV2 and TRBJ2-3; 8 positions agree with TRBD1. CDR1 and CDR2 (germline): SNHLY, FYNNEI. This CDR3 is 15 amino acids long. V trimming: 4 bases; J trimming: 0 bases; junction bases outside the gene matches: 3. The CDR3 coding sequence is TGTGCCAGCAGTGGTCAGGGGGCTAGCACAGATACGCAGTATTTT. Protein: CASSGQGASTDTQYF.

The chain joins TRBV6-6 to TRBJ2-2, with a weak D call TRBD1 (6 bases). V lost 3 bases and J lost 5, with 7 bases in between. The CDR3 has 13 residues. CDR1 is MNHNY, CDR2 SVGAGI, per germline (reference sequence). DNA of the CDR3: TGTGCCAGCAGTTATAGGGGGACCGGGGAGCTGTTTTTT. Translation: CASSYRGTGELFF.

In this sample, this clonotype turned up many times. The rearrangement uses TRBV28 and TRBJ2-1; D remains unclear. V gave up 2 bases and J gave up 5 bases, with 10 bases separating them. Per the germline V gene, CDR1 is MDHEN and CDR2 is SYDVKM. This CDR3 is 14 amino acids long. CDR3 DNA: TGTGCCAGCAGTTTACTTATCTCTGACAATGAGCAGTTCTTC. Encoded protein: CASSLLISDNEQFF.

This clonotype has ten or more counts. The CDR3 DNA reads as TGTGCCAGCAGCCAACAGGACGAGAGGGTGGGCACTGAAGCTTTCTTT. Translation: CASSQQDERVGTEAFF. This chain uses TRBV14 with TRBJ1-1; D is unclear. The ends were cut back, 2 bases at V and 4 bases at J, with 17 bases in the middle. The CDR3 contains 16 residues. CDR1 and CDR2 from the germline V gene are SGHDN and FVKESK.

By share, this clonotype counts as medium-sized (0.01 to 0.1%). The CDR3 sequence is CASSQDGTLSTDTQYF. CDR3 nucleotides: TGTGCCAGCAGCCAAGATGGCACCTTAAGCACAGATACGCAGTATTTT. The chain links TRBV4-2 to TRBJ2-3; D not certain. CDR3 length equals 16 residues. CDR1 LGHNA and CDR2 YNFKEQ come from the germline V gene. The ends were cut back, 0 bases at V and 0 bases at J, with 10 bases in the middle.

In its sample, this clonotype is medium-sized (0.01 to 0.1%). The chain carries TRBV7-2 and TRBJ1-3; a weak D match, TRBD1 (6 bases). CDR1 is SGHTA, CDR2 FQGNSA, per germline. The length of the CDR3 is 17 residues. V was pared by 3 bases and J by 1 base, with 16 bases between. The CDR3 bases are TGTGCCAGCAGCTTCGGGGGGCAGGTTCGGTCTGGAAACACCATATATTTT. This sequence encodes CASSFGGQVRSGNTIYF.

The sample holds many counts of this clonotype. The chain combines TRBV19 with TRBJ2-1, with 7 bases identical to TRBD1. The germline V gene encodes CDR1 LNHDA and CDR2 SQIVND (reference sequence). Unmatched junction bases numbered 7, after V lost 5 bases and J lost 3 bases. CDR3 size: 15 residues. This CDR3 is CASSLTGNIYNEQFF. CDR3 coding DNA: TGTGCCAGTAGTCTGACAGGGAATATCTACAATGAGCAGTTCTTC.